This entry lists 17 T cell receptor beta chains sequenced from one sample in a study of T cell responses to AZD1222 COVID-19 vaccine. Sequencing used immunoSEQ multiplex PCR; TCRdb keeps in-frame clones, though not all of them. Of over 150,000 clones in the sample, roughly nine tenths were seen once. The sample consisted of peripheral blood, taken on day 0 of AZD1222 vaccination. These receptors all stem from an adult in good health.

The CDR3 spells CASSLGGTLAFF. The CDR3 bases are TGTGCCAGCAGTTTAGGTGGTACTCTGGCTTTCTTT. The rearrangement uses TRBV12-3 or TRBV12-4 and TRBJ1-1; no reliable D call. V lost 1 base and J lost 11, with 11 bases in between. This CDR3 spans 12 amino acids.

The genes are TRBV3-1 (or the pseudogene TRBV3-2) and TRBJ2-1; possibly TRBD1 or TRBD2 for D (6 bases each). V was shortened by 2 bases and J by 8 bases, with 10 bases between the two germline ends. Germline CDR1 is LGHDT and CDR2 is YNNKEL (reference sequence). The CDR3 length is 13 residues. The CDR3 sequence is CASSQRGVDEQFF. The DNA for the CDR3 is TGTGCCAGCAGCCAAAGGGGGGTGGATGAGCAGTTCTTC.

V usage is TRBV27 and J usage is TRBJ2-3; 9 positions agree with TRBD2. The CDR3 runs to 16 residues. Germline V gene lookup returns CDR1 MNHEY and CDR2 SMNVEV (reference sequence). V trimming: 5 bases; J trimming: 2 bases; junction bases outside the gene matches: 8. DNA for the CDR3: TGTGCCAGCAGTCGACTTAGCGGGGGAGCCACAGATACGCAGTATTTT. It translates to CASSRLSGGATDTQYF.

This rearrangement joins TRBV7-8 to TRBJ1-5; a weak D match, TRBD1 (5 bases). Per the germline V gene, CDR1 is SGHVS and CDR2 is FQNEAQ. Trimming stripped 5 bases from V and 4 bases from J, with 12 bases between. This CDR3 is 14 amino acids long. CDR3: CASSPDRSNQPQHF. CDR3 in DNA: TGTGCCAGCAGCCCCGACAGATCTAATCAGCCCCAGCATTTT.

The chain has TRBV28 and TRBJ1-5, with a weak D call TRBD1 (5 bases). The length of the CDR3 is 15 residues. Trimming shortened V by 6 bases and J by 2 bases, and 14 bases separated the two germline ends. Looked up from germline, CDR1 is MDHEN and CDR2 is SYDVKM. CDR3 sequence (DNA): TGTGCCAGCAGGACACCGGGACGGGGCAATCAGCCCCAGCATTTT. Translation: CASRTPGRGNQPQHF.

This chain connects TRBV11-2 to TRBJ2-1; D perhaps matches TRBD1 (5 bases). V was shortened by 7 bases and J by 6 bases, with 16 bases between the two germline ends. This CDR3 has 14 residues. The germline V gene encodes CDR1 SGHAT and CDR2 FQNNGV. The CDR3: CASTLSGARNEQFF. For the CDR3, the DNA is TGTGCCAGCACCCTTTCTGGGGCGCGCAATGAGCAGTTCTTC.

The chain combines TRBV19 with TRBJ2-2, with TRBD1 as a possible D gene (5 bases). V was trimmed by 5 bases and J by 0 bases, leaving 10 bases between them. The germline V gene has CDR1 LNHDA and CDR2 SQIVND (reference sequence). This CDR3 has 15 amino acids. The CDR3 DNA reads as TGTGCCAGTAGTTTGACAGTTGCGAACACCGGGGAGCTGTTTTTT. Its translation: CASSLTVANTGELFF.

The V call is TRBV3-1 (or the pseudogene TRBV3-2), the J call TRBJ2-5; 10 bases line up with TRBD2. CDR1 is LGHDT, CDR2 YNNKEL, per germline (reference sequence). V trimming: 2 bases; J trimming: 1 base; junction bases outside the gene matches: 7. The CDR3 is 17 residues long. The CDR3 loop is CASSQSALAGVQETQYF. For the CDR3, the DNA is TGTGCCAGCAGCCAAAGCGCCCTAGCGGGAGTCCAAGAGACCCAGTACTTC.

The rearrangement joins TRBV29-1 to TRBJ2-3; the match to TRBD1 covers 10 bases. This CDR3 has 13 residues. Unmatched junction bases numbered 2, after V lost 6 bases and J lost 2 bases. Germline CDR1 is SQVTM and CDR2 is ANQGSEA. The CDR3 region has the DNA TGCAGCGTCGGACAGGGGGTCACAGATACGCAGTATTTT. As protein: CSVGQGVTDTQYF.

This rearrangement joins TRBV23-1 to TRBJ1-2, with 7 nucleotides matching TRBD1. TRBV23-1 falls under the ORF class, with uncertain function. Trimming cost V 5 bases and J 0 bases; bases outside gene matches: 9. The CDR3 is made up of 16 amino acids. The CDR3 is CASSKPDRVSNYGYTF. The CDR3 DNA reads TGCGCCAGCAGTAAGCCCGACAGGGTATCTAACTATGGCTACACCTTC.

This chain links TRBV10-3 with TRBJ1-1, with D hard to call. Germline V lookup: CDR1 ENHRY, CDR2 SYGVKD. The V and J ends lost 4 bases and 1 base respectively, with 7 bases between them. This CDR3 comprises 13 residues. The CDR3 loop is CAISGGWNTEAFF. The DNA for the CDR3 is TGTGCCATCAGTGGAGGTTGGAACACTGAAGCTTTCTTT.

This clone was found a few times. The chain carries TRBV3-1 (or the pseudogene TRBV3-2) and TRBJ2-3; D remains ambiguous. V lost 4 bases, J lost 1 base, and 9 bases lay in between. The CDR3 has 14 amino acids. Germline CDR1 is LGHDT and CDR2 is YNNKEL (reference sequence). CDR3 loop: CASSPDWGTDTQYF. The DNA of the CDR3 is TGTGCCAGCAGCCCCGATTGGGGCACAGATACGCAGTATTTT.

The chain uses TRBV7-9 and TRBJ1-1; D gene ambiguous. Germline V gene lookup returns CDR1 SEHNR and CDR2 FQNEAQ (reference sequence). This CDR3 spans 15 amino acids. The V end was cut by 0 bases, the J end by 4 bases, with 12 bases between. The CDR3 protein is CASSLAAVLGTEAFF. CDR3 sequence (DNA): TGTGCCAGCAGCTTAGCCGCGGTCCTGGGCACTGAAGCTTTCTTT. Based on the CDR3 plus reference TRBV7-9 and TRBJ1-1, the full variable domain is DTGVSQNPRHKITKRGQNVTFRCDPISEHNRLYWYRQTLGQGPEFLTYFQNEAQLEKSRLLSDRFSAERPKGSFSTLEIQRTEQGDSAMYLCASSLAAVLGTEAFFGQGTRLTVV.

This chain joins TRBV19 and TRBJ1-1; tentatively, D is TRBD1 (5 bases). V lost 7 bases, J lost 4 bases, and 13 bases lay in between. Germline CDR1 and CDR2: LNHDA and SQIVND (reference sequence). This CDR3 region has 13 residues. The CDR3 spells CASNAGWATEAFF. The CDR3 nucleotides read TGTGCCAGTAATGCAGGGTGGGCCACTGAAGCTTTCTTT.

Worth noting for this clone: Additional DNA sequences in this sample encode the identical CDR3. J is TRBJ1-1 and V is TRBV10-2, with 8 bases aligning to TRBD1. V lost 6 bases, J lost 4 bases, and 4 bases stayed unmatched. The germline CDR1 and CDR2 sequences are WSHSY and SAAADI. This CDR3 has 13 amino acids. The chain's CDR3 is CASSSQGGTEAFF. CDR3 nucleotide sequence: TGCGCCAGCAGCTCACAGGGGGGCACTGAAGCTTTCTTT.

The chain combines TRBV2 with TRBJ2-7; 9 bases are shared with TRBD1. Losses at the gene ends were 4 bases for V and 3 bases for J; bases not matched to a gene: 7. Germline values: CDR1 SNHLY, CDR2 FYNNEI. This CDR3 contains 15 residues. CDR3 nucleotide sequence: TGTGCCAGCAGTGGACCGGGACAGGGAAACTACGAGCAGTACTTC. Residues: CASSGPGQGNYEQYF.

This chain uses TRBV7-2 with TRBJ2-3; 8 bases are shared with TRBD2. Germline V gives CDR1 SGHTA, CDR2 FQGNSA. CDR3 length: 14 residues. The J segment lost 6 bases and the V segment lost 3 bases, leaving 5 bases of the junction unmatched. The CDR3 reads CASSFSGGLDTQYF. In nucleotides, the CDR3 is TGTGCCAGCAGCTTCTCGGGGGGGCTGGATACGCAGTATTTT.